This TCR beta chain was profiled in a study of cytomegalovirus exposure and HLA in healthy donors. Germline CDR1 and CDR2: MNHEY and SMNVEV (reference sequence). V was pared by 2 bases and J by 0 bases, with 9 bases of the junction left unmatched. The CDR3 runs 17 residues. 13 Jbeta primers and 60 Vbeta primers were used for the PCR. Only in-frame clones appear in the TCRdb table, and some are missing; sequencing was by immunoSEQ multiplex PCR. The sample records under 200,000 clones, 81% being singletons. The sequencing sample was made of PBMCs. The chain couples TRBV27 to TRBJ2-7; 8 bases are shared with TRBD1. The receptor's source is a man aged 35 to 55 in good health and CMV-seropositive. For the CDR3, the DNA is TGTGCCAGCAGTTTAGCCCCGGGACAGGTCAGCTCCTACGAGCAGTACTTC. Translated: CASSLAPGQVSSYEQYF.